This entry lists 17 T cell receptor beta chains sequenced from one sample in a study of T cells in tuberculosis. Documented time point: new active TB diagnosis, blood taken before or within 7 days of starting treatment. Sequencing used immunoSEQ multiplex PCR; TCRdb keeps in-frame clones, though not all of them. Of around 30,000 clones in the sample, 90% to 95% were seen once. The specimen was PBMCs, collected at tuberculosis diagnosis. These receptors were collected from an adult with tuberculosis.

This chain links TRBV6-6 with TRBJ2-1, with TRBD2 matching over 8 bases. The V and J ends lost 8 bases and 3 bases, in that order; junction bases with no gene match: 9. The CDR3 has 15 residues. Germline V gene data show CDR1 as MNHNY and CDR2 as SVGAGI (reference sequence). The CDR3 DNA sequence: TGTGCCAGCGGCAAGGGACTAGTGATCTACAATGAGCAGTTCTTC. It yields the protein CASGKGLVIYNEQFF.

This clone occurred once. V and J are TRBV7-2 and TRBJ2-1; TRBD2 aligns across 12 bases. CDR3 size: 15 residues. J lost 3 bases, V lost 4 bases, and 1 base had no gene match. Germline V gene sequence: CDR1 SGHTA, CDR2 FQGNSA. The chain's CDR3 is CASSSSGGDYNEQFF. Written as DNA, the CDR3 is TGTGCCAGCAGCTCTAGCGGGGGGGACTACAATGAGCAGTTCTTC.

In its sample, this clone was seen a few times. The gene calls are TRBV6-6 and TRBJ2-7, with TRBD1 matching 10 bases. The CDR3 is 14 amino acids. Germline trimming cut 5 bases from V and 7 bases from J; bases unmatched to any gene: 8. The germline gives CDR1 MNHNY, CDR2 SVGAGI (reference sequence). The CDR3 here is CASSTGTGAREQYF. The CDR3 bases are TGTGCCAGCAGTACCGGGACAGGGGCCCGGGAGCAGTACTTC.

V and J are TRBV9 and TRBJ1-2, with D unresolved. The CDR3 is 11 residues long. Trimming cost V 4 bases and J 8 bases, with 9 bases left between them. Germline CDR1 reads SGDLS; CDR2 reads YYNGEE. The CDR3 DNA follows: TGTGCCAGCAGCCTTCTACGGGGCTACACCTTC. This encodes CASSLLRGYTF. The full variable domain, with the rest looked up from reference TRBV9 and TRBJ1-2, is DSGVTQTPKHLITATGQRVTLRCSPRSGDLSVYWYQQSLDQGLQFLIQYYNGEERAKGNILERFSAQQFPDLHSELNLSSLELGDSALYFCASSLLRGYTFGSGTRLTVV.

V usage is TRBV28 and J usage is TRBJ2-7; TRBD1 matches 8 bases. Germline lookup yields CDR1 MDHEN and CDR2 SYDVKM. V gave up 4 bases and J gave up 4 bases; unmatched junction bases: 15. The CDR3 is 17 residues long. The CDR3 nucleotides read TGTGCCAGCAGTTACCTAGGCAGGGGGCGAGTAGGATACGAGCAGTACTTC. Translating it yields CASSYLGRGRVGYEQYF.

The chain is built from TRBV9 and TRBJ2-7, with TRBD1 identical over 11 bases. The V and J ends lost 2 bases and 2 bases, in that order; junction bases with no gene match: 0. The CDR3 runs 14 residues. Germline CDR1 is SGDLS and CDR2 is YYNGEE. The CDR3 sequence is CASSVGQGAYEQYF. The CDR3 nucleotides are TGTGCCAGCAGCGTGGGACAGGGGGCCTACGAGCAGTACTTC.

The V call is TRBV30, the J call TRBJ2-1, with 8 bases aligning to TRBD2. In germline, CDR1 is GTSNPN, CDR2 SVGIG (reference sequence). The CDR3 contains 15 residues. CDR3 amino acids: CVSLKDGGRLGEQFF. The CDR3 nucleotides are TGTGTTTCTCTAAAAGATGGCGGGAGGCTCGGTGAGCAGTTCTTC.

The CDR3: CAWSSSGVSYNEQFF. The CDR3 coding sequence is TGTGCCTGGAGTTCTAGCGGGGTCTCCTACAATGAGCAGTTCTTC. The J gene is TRBJ2-1, the V gene TRBV30; 9 bases are shared with TRBD2. The CDR3 spans 15 residues. Per germline, CDR1 GTSNPN and CDR2 SVGIG (reference sequence). V shed 2 bases and J 0 bases; nucleotides not matched to a gene: 2.

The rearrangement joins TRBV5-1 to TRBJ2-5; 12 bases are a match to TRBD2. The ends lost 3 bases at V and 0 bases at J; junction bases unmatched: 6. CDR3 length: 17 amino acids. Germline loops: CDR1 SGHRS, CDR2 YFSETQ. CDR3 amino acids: CASSSATSGGYQETQYF. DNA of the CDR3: TGCGCCAGCAGCTCTGCGACTAGCGGGGGATACCAAGAGACCCAGTACTTC. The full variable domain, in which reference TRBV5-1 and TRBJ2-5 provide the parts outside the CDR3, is KAGVTQTPRYLIKTRGQQVTLSCSPISGHRSVSWYQQTPGQGLQFLFEYFSETQRNKGNFPGRFSGRQFSNSRSEMNVSTLELGDSALYLCASSSATSGGYQETQYFGPGTRLLVL.

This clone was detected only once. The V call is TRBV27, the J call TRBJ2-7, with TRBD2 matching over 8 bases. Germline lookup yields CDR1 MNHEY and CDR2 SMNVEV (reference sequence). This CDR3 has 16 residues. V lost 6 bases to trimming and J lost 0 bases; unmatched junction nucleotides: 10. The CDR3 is CASSPLGGRSSYEQYF. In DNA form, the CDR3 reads TGTGCCAGCAGCCCCTTGGGCGGGAGGAGCTCCTACGAGCAGTACTTC.

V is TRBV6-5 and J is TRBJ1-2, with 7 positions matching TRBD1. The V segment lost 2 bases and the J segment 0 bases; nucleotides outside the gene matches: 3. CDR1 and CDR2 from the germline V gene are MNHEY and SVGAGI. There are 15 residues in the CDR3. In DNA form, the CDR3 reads TGTGCCAGCAGTTACGGGGGACAGACTAACTATGGCTACACCTTC. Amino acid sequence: CASSYGGQTNYGYTF.

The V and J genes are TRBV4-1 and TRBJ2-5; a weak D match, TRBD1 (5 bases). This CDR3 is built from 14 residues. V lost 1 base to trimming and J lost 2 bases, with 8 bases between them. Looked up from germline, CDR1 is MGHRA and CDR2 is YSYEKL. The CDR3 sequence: CASSQVDRQETQYF. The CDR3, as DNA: TGCGCCAGCAGCCAAGTCGACAGACAAGAGACCCAGTACTTC.

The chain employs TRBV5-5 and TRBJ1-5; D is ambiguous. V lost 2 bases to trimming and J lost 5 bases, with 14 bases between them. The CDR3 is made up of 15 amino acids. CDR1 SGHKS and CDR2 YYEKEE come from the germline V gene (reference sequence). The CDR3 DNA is TGTGCCAGCAGCTTAGGCAGGTCTCGAGATCAGCCCCAGCATTTT. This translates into CASSLGRSRDQPQHF. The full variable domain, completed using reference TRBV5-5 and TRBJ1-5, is DAGVTQSPTHLIKTRGQQVTLRCSPISGHKSVSWYQQVLGQGPQFIFQYYEKEERGRGNFPDRFSARQFPNYSSELNVNALLLGDSALYLCASSLGRSRDQPQHFGDGTRLSIL.

The chain's CDR3 is CASSDRADTQYF. DNA of the CDR3: TGTGCCAGCAGTGACAGGGCGGATACGCAGTATTTT. J is TRBJ2-3 and V is TRBV2, with a possible D match to TRBD1 (5 bases). This CDR3 has 12 residues. Trimming took 3 bases from V and 6 from J, leaving 7 bases between them. Germline V CDR1 and CDR2: SNHLY, FYNNEI.

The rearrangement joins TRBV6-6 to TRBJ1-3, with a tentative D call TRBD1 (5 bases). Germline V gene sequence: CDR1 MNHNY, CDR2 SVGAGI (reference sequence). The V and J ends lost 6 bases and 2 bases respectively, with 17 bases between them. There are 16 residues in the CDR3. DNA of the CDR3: TGTGCCAGCAGGGAGGGTTGGCAGGGTCCTGGAAACACCATATATTTT. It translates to CASREGWQGPGNTIYF.

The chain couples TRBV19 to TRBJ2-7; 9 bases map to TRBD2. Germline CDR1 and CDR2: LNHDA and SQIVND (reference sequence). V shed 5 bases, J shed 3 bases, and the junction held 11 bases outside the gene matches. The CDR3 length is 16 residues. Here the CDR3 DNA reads TGTGCCAGTAGTCCGAGCAAGGGGACTAGCCACTACGAGCAGTACTTC. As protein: CASSPSKGTSHYEQYF.

CDR3 loop: CASSIGNRITSEAFF. CDR3 nucleotides: TGTGCCAGTAGTATTGGTAACAGAATTACCTCTGAAGCTTTCTTT. This sequence joins TRBV19 and TRBJ1-1; D is undetermined. Germline CDR1 and CDR2: LNHDA and SQIVND (reference sequence). The ends were cut back, 3 bases at V and 6 bases at J, with 17 bases in the middle. The CDR3 contains 15 residues.